The 15 T cell receptor beta chains presented below share a single source sample, sequenced in a study of T cells in Graves' hyperthyroidism and ophthalmopathy. Researchers took RNA transcripts and amplified the TCR beta CDR3 regions from them. First-round RT-PCR with HTBI primers amplified the TCR CDR3 region. TCRdb analysed the multiplex PCR reads with MiXCR anew, one entry per CDR3 protein. The sample has 650,000 to 850,000 distinct CDR3 sequences, about 19% seen once. The sequencing sample was made of blood. These receptors all stem from a woman aged 45-60 years with Graves' hyperthyroidism that later progressed to Graves' ophthalmopathy.

The chain couples TRBV6-1 to TRBJ1-5; TRBD1 matches at 9 bases. The CDR3 contains 15 residues. Trimming took 5 bases from V and 2 from J; bases not matched to a gene: 4. The germline CDR1 and CDR2 sequences are MNHNS and SASEGT. This chain's CDR3 is CASSQQGAGNQPQHF. The CDR3 coding sequence is TGTGCCAGCAGTCAACAGGGGGCTGGCAATCAGCCCCAGCATTTT.

This clonotype was seen at least ten times. This chain links TRBV11-3 with TRBJ2-7; D may correspond to TRBD1 or TRBD2 (5 bases each). This CDR3 is 16 amino acids long. Per germline, CDR1 SGHNT and CDR2 YENEEA. The V and J ends lost 5 bases and 1 base respectively, with 18 bases between them. CDR3 sequence (DNA): TGTGCCAGCAGCCCCTCGGGGACCGCCGATTCCTACGAGCAGTACTTC. Residues: CASSPSGTADSYEQYF.

This clonotype was detected a few times. The rearrangement links TRBV7-2 to TRBJ1-2; no clear D gene. Trimming removed 1 base at V and 3 bases at J, with 12 bases between. There are 15 residues in the CDR3. Looked up from germline, CDR1 is SGHTA and CDR2 is FQGNSA. The CDR3 DNA reads as TGTGCCAGCAGCTTAGGCGGCCAGCCCCACTATGGCTACACCTTC. It yields the protein CASSLGGQPHYGYTF.

There are many counts of this clonotype. The chain uses TRBV12-3 or TRBV12-4 and TRBJ2-5; D unresolved. This CDR3 comprises 11 residues. V lost 6 bases and J lost 5, with 7 bases in between. CDR3: CASSATETQYF. In DNA form, the CDR3 reads TGTGCCAGCAGCGCTACTGAGACCCAGTACTTC.

This clonotype was detected a few times. This rearrangement joins TRBV12-5 to TRBJ2-5; 9 positions match TRBD1. Looked up from germline, CDR1 is LGHNT and CDR2 is FRNRAP. The ends lost 1 base at V and 3 bases at J; junction bases unmatched: 6. The CDR3 totals 16 residues. CDR3 residues: CASGLGPGQGEETQYF. The CDR3 DNA sequence: TGTGCTAGTGGTTTGGGACCGGGACAGGGAGAAGAGACCCAGTACTTC.

This clonotype was seen ten or more times. The gene calls are TRBV5-1 and TRBJ2-3, with 11 bases aligning to TRBD2. The V gene's germline CDR1 is SGHRS and CDR2 YFSETQ. There are 16 residues in the CDR3. Trimming at V came to 1 base and at J to 2 bases, leaving 3 bases not matched to a gene. CDR3 region: CASSLSSGGTTDTQYF. CDR3 DNA sequence: TGCGCCAGCAGCTTGTCTAGCGGGGGGACCACAGATACGCAGTATTTT. Complete variable domain (other parts from reference TRBV5-1 and TRBJ2-3): KAGVTQTPRYLIKTRGQQVTLSCSPISGHRSVSWYQQTPGQGLQFLFEYFSETQRNKGNFPGRFSGRQFSNSRSEMNVSTLELGDSALYLCASSLSSGGTTDTQYFGPGTRLTVL.

The sample holds one count of this clonotype. The J gene is TRBJ1-2, the V gene TRBV6-1; the match to TRBD1 covers 7 bases. Trimming at V came to 7 bases and at J to 4 bases, leaving 6 bases not matched to a gene. The CDR3 sequence is 13 residues long. Germline CDR1 reads MNHNS; CDR2 reads SASEGT. CDR3 sequence reads: CASTRQGTYGYTF. The DNA for the CDR3 is TGTGCCAGCACCCGACAGGGAACCTATGGCTACACCTTC.

This clonotype showed up many times. The CDR3 DNA reads TGTGCCAGCAGCTTAAGTACGGATTCCGGGACTGAAGCTTTCTTT. Encoded protein: CASSLSTDSGTEAFF. The V gene is TRBV11-2, the J gene TRBJ1-1; D not certain. The V gene lost 2 bases and the J gene lost 5 bases, with 15 bases spanning the gap. The CDR3 spans 15 residues. The germline V gene encodes CDR1 SGHAT and CDR2 FQNNGV.

This clonotype has only a few counts. The CDR3, as DNA: TGTGCCAGCTCACCACTTTCCCCGGGGGGGCCGCATACGCAGTATTTT. Protein sequence: CASSPLSPGGPHTQYF. The chain uses TRBV18 and TRBJ2-3; 8 bases match TRBD2. Per the germline V gene, CDR1 is KGHSH and CDR2 is LQKENI. With 1 base clipped from V and 7 bases from J, the junction kept 10 bases outside the gene matches. The CDR3 is 16 amino acids.

Of note for this clonotype: This may arise from a read error, as a much more abundant clone is one base away. This sequence joins TRBV18 and TRBJ1-5; possibly TRBD1 for D (5 bases). The germline V gene encodes CDR1 KGHSH and CDR2 LQKENI. The CDR3 totals 14 residues. The CDR3 nucleotides are TGTGCCGGCTCACCGAAGACAGTCAATCAGCCCCAGCATTTT. Its translation: CAGSPKTVNQPQHF.

CDR3 region: CASSLEGGWTGHNEQFF. CDR3 in DNA: TGTGCCAGCAGCTTAGAAGGTGGATGGACAGGCCACAATGAGCAGTTCTTC. V gene TRBV11-3 combines with J gene TRBJ2-1, with 7 bases that match TRBD1. With V trimmed by 0 bases and J by 5 bases, 10 bases remained unmatched. Germline CDR1 reads SGHNT; CDR2 reads YENEEA. The CDR3 contains 17 residues.

This clonotype was observed at least ten times. The V call is TRBV6-1, the J call TRBJ1-1; 9 bases agree with TRBD1. Per the germline V gene, CDR1 is MNHNS and CDR2 is SASEGT. The CDR3 runs to 13 residues. The V segment lost 7 bases and the J segment 4 bases; nucleotides outside the gene matches: 4. The CDR3 DNA is TGTGCCAGCACCCTGGACAGGGGCACTGAAGCTTTCTTT. Its translation: CASTLDRGTEAFF.

This clonotype was seen repeatedly, ten times or more. The V call is TRBV7-9, the J call TRBJ1-1, with a possible D match to TRBD1 (5 bases). V lost 5 bases and J 0 bases, leaving 10 bases between the germline ends. Germline V CDR1 and CDR2: SEHNR, FQNEAQ (reference sequence). The CDR3 covers 14 residues. CDR3 nucleotides: TGTGCCAGCAGCCTGGGACCTCTGAACACTGAAGCTTTCTTT. The encoded protein is CASSLGPLNTEAFF. Full variable domain (missing parts from reference TRBV7-9 and TRBJ1-1): DTGVSQNPRHKITKRGQNVTFRCDPISEHNRLYWYRQTLGQGPEFLTYFQNEAQLEKSRLLSDRFSAERPKGSFSTLEIQRTEQGDSAMYLCASSLGPLNTEAFFGQGTRLTVV.

This clonotype has a count of ten or more. This chain uses TRBV13 with TRBJ2-7, with no clear D. This CDR3 comprises 14 residues. Germline assignment: CDR1 PRHDT and CDR2 FYEKMQ (reference sequence). V was clipped by 0 bases and J by 0 bases, with 6 bases between them. CDR3 protein: CASSLGQPSYEQYF. In nucleotides, the CDR3 is TGTGCCAGCAGCTTAGGGCAGCCCTCCTACGAGCAGTACTTC.

This clonotype was detected only a few times. V usage is TRBV6-1 and J usage is TRBJ2-3, with TRBD1 matching 9 bases. The ends lost 4 bases at V and 0 bases at J; junction bases unmatched: 5. CDR3 length equals 16 residues. Germline CDR1 MNHNS, CDR2 SASEGT. CDR3 sequence reads: CASSAKQGASTDTQYF. The CDR3 nucleotides read TGTGCCAGCAGTGCCAAACAGGGGGCAAGCACAGATACGCAGTATTTT.